This T cell receptor beta chain was captured in a study of T cells in Graves' hyperthyroidism and ophthalmopathy. The study's findings and limits: Blood also carried most thyroid clonotypes expanded above 0.001.

About this clonotype: No antigen is known for it.

Authors of the study amplified TCR beta CDR3 regions from RNA transcripts. HTBI primers drove first-round RT-PCR of the TCR CDR3. Via MiXCR, TCRdb re-called the multiplex PCR reads, giving one row per CDR3 protein. Seen here are around 690,000 distinct CDR3 sequences, around 16% observed once, and the top ten hold 15%. V lost 0 bases and J lost 9, with 19 bases in between. The CDR3 totals 17 residues. The germline gives CDR1 SGHNT, CDR2 YYREEE (reference sequence). The source of this sequence is a middle-aged man with Graves' hyperthyroidism. The sequencing input was blood. V gene TRBV5-4 combines with J gene TRBJ1-6, with TRBD1 as a possible D gene (6 bases). Here the CDR3 DNA reads TGTGCCAGCAGCTTGGCAGGGACGCGGGACAAGGGTTCACCCCTCCACTTT. This sequence encodes CASSLAGTRDKGSPLHF. The variable domain in full, with the rest retrieved from reference TRBV5-4 and TRBJ1-6, is ETGVTQSPTHLIKTRGQQVTLRCSSQSGHNTVSWYQQALGQGPQFIFQYYREEENGRGNFPPRFSGLQFPNYSSELNVNALELDDSALYLCASSLAGTRDKGSPLHFGNGTRLTVT.